Sequencing of this TCR beta chain was carried out in a study of cytomegalovirus exposure and HLA in healthy donors. With regard to this clone: The antigen is not known.

CDR3 length: 15 residues. Germline assignment: CDR1 SGDLS and CDR2 YYNGEE. Between the trimmed V and J ends, which lost 0 bases and 4 bases, there was a span of 11 bases. Primers for the PCR totalled 60 Vbeta and 13 Jbeta. TCRdb's copy holds only in-frame clones and misses some; the assay was immunoSEQ multiplex PCR. The top ten hold approximately 2.3% of the sample, which has under 200,000 clones, approximately 77% seen once. Findings and caveats of the study: Specificity for CMV antigens was confirmed in vitro for a few of the CMV-associated chains. Relative to the 666-donor mean, N-insertions were reportedly fewer in an Asian-associated ancestry cluster in a later analysis. In an earlier analysis, productive rearrangement rates for most beta V segments clustered near 87% or 30%. Near-uniform donor sequencing depth was presumed by presence/absence analyses.

Sequenced material: PBMCs. The chain uses TRBV9 and TRBJ1-5; TRBD1 might be the D (5 bases). This receptor was taken from a female donor in good health and CMV-seronegative. CDR3 DNA: TGTGCCAGCAGCGTAGGGGCGGGGGAGAATCAGCCCCAGCATTTT. Protein sequence: CASSVGAGENQPQHF.